This T cell receptor (beta chain) came from a study of T cells of healthy individuals (dated by TCRdb to the late 2010s). Library generation was performed with 5' RACE. Instrument on record: Illumina MiSeq. Using fastp trimming at Q25 and MiXCR clonotype assembly, TCRdb reanalyzed the public sequencing data and kept in-frame beta chains. Rows with one shared CDR3 protein collapse into an entry with the most common genes and DNA. Present in this sample are more than 85,000 distinct CDR3 sequences, 17% of which were seen just once. The top ten constitute under 7.5% of the sample. Trimming removed 5 bases from V and 7 bases from J, leaving 3 bases between the germline ends. From cysteine to phenylalanine, the CDR3 is 11 amino acids long. The CDR3 DNA has 33 bases and is translated from base 1. Per the germline V gene, SNHLY is the CDR1 and FYNNEI is the CDR2. Turning to this clonotype: The target of this receptor is not known. Base qualities are not at hand, and no much larger clone is one base apart.

The V and J segments used are TRBV2 and TRBJ1-6, with no reliable assignment of the D segment. This clonotype was obtained from a human donor in good health. The CDR3 reads as follows: CASSSNSPLHF. The DNA sequence is given as TGTGCCAGCAGTTCGAATTCACCCCTCCACTTT. Where the CDR3 stops, the reference TRBV2 and TRBJ1-6 genes take over; the full variable domain is EPEVTQTPSHQVTQMGQEVILRCVPISNHLYFYWYRQILGQKVEFLVSFYNNEISEKSEIFDDQFSVERPDGSNFTLKIRSTKLEDSAMYFCASSSNSPLHFGNGTRLTVT.